The clone carrying this T cell receptor (beta chain) was seen repeatedly, ten times or more. Antigen unknown. This sample was taken from a study of blood T cells in healthy people across ages. General study results and limits: Older individuals had lower TCR beta diversity per million T cells (the decline was roughly linear). Estimated diversity, derived from one million T cells, was regarded as an underestimate.

Russia was home to the donors, healthy Caucasian individuals aged roughly 6 to 100. The CDR3 is 18 amino acids. Trimming took 3 bases from V and 0 from J; bases not matched to a gene: 11. CDR1 and CDR2 (germline): SEHNR, FQNEAQ (reference sequence). Primed by a sample-barcoded 5' primer and a J-beta primer mix, a second PCR proceeded for about 7 to 12 cycles. Each CDR3 protein gets one entry after TCRdb re-called the 5' RACE reads with MiXCR. This table has around 870,000 distinct CDR3 sequences, more than 25% appearing once. The rearrangement uses TRBV7-9 and TRBJ2-1, with TRBD2 matching 7 bases. The receptor's source is a woman of 80 years or more in good health. The sequencing input was blood. CDR3 sequence: CASSFVPSGLSSYNEQFF. The CDR3 coding sequence is TGTGCCAGCAGCTTTGTCCCTAGCGGCCTTAGCTCCTACAATGAGCAGTTCTTC.